These 27 T cell receptor beta chains were sequenced from one sample in a study of response to subunit inactivated influenza vaccine. TCRdb redid the calling of the RT-PCR reads with MiXCR, one entry per CDR3 protein. The table lists about 700,000 distinct CDR3 sequences, more than 11% of them singletons. Source: PBMCs from blood, taken 14 days before vaccination. These receptors all stem from a man aged 50-59 years who received an inactivated influenza vaccine.

This clonotype was recorded once. The chain combines TRBV5-6 with TRBJ2-5; a possible D gene is TRBD1 (5 bases). The CDR3 has 12 amino acids. Trimming removed 8 bases from V and 7 bases from J, with 15 bases in between. Germline V CDR1 and CDR2: SGHDT, YYEEEE. CDR3: CARSPEQGTQYF. The CDR3 DNA reads as TGTGCCAGGAGCCCCGAGCAGGGGACCCAGTACTTC.

DNA for the CDR3: TGTGCCAGCAGCCAAGAGGGGTTGTCCGGTGAAGCTTTCTTT. Translation gives CASSQEGLSGEAFF. The genes are TRBV3-1 and TRBJ1-1; D is ambiguous. Trimming took off 0 bases at V and 7 bases at J, with 12 bases between the two ends. Per the germline V gene, CDR1 is LGHDT and CDR2 is YNNKEL (reference sequence). The length of the CDR3 is 14 residues.

This clonotype occurred a few times. This chain links TRBV12-3 or TRBV12-4 with TRBJ2-1; TRBD2 agrees at 13 bases. The CDR3 extends over 17 amino acids. Trimming removed 4 bases from V and 4 bases from J; junction bases left unmatched: 7. The CDR3 DNA follows: TGTGCCAGCAGTTATACTAGCGGGGGGGCCGGGTACAATGAGCAGTTCTTC. Its translation: CASSYTSGGAGYNEQFF.

There are a few counts of this clonotype. The genes are TRBV29-1 and TRBJ1-1; TRBD1 might be the D (6 bases). The CDR3 loop spans 12 amino acids. V lost 6 bases to trimming and J lost 3 bases, with 11 bases between them. Germline V gene sequence: CDR1 SQVTM, CDR2 ANQGSEA. CDR3 in amino acids: CSVVKGDTEAFF. For the CDR3, the DNA is TGCAGCGTCGTTAAGGGGGACACTGAAGCTTTCTTT.

This clonotype was seen more than once but under ten times. V and J are TRBV5-6 and TRBJ1-4; tentatively, D is TRBD1 (5 bases). The germline V gene has CDR1 SGHDT and CDR2 YYEEEE. Deletions cut 7 bases from V and 3 bases from J, with 13 bases between. This CDR3 is built from 14 residues. The CDR3, as DNA: TGTGCCAGCGGACCTTTAGGGGCTAATGAAAAACTGTTTTTT. This translates into CASGPLGANEKLFF.

This clonotype came up a few times. The chain employs TRBV4-3 and TRBJ2-1; D not certain. V gave up 0 bases and J gave up 0 bases, with 9 bases separating them. This CDR3 comprises 16 residues. From germline, CDR1 is LGHNA and CDR2 YSLEER. CDR3 nucleotides: TGCGCCAGCAGCCAAGATTTCAGAAGCTCCTACAATGAGCAGTTCTTC. Amino acids: CASSQDFRSSYNEQFF.

This clonotype was observed a few times. The chain employs TRBV5-1 and TRBJ2-1; D ambiguous. The CDR3 sequence is 13 residues long. Germline-derived CDR1 and CDR2 are SGHRS and YFSETQ. Deletions cut 4 bases from V and 8 bases from J, with 13 bases between. The CDR3 sequence: CASSPQVTDEQFF. In nucleotides, the CDR3 is TGCGCCAGCAGCCCCCAGGTAACTGATGAGCAGTTCTTC. Together with reference TRBV5-1 and TRBJ2-1, the CDR3 gives the full variable domain: KAGVTQTPRYLIKTRGQQVTLSCSPISGHRSVSWYQQTPGQGLQFLFEYFSETQRNKGNFPGRFSGRQFSNSRSEMNVSTLELGDSALYLCASSPQVTDEQFFGPGTRLTVL.

Ten or more counts support this clonotype. The chain recombines TRBV7-9 with TRBJ2-6; D remains ambiguous. The CDR3 is 13 residues long. CDR1 and CDR2 (germline): SEHNR, FQNEAQ (reference sequence). V was pared by 6 bases and J by 2 bases, with 5 bases between. The CDR3 reads CASSVAGANVLTF. CDR3 in DNA: TGTGCCAGCAGTGTGGCTGGGGCCAACGTCCTGACTTTC.

This chain joins TRBV6-5 and TRBJ1-1; D remains ambiguous. Trimming pared 0 bases from V and 0 bases from J, leaving 8 bases between. The CDR3 is 15 amino acids. Germline-derived CDR1 and CDR2 are MNHEY and SVGAGI. The CDR3 protein is CASSYSVWMNTEAFF. CDR3 sequence (DNA): TGTGCCAGCAGTTACTCGGTCTGGATGAACACTGAAGCTTTCTTT.

This chain uses TRBV20-1 with TRBJ2-1, with TRBD1 matching 12 bases. The V gene end was trimmed by 3 bases and the J gene end by 1 base; junction bases not matched to a gene: 1. CDR1 is DFQATT and CDR2 is SNEGSKA in the germline V gene (reference sequence). The CDR3 is made up of 15 amino acids. The CDR3 loop is CSARGQGASYNEQFF. The CDR3 bases are TGCAGTGCTAGGGGACAGGGGGCGTCCTACAATGAGCAGTTCTTC.

In this sample, this clonotype turned up many times. This chain links TRBV12-3 or TRBV12-4 with TRBJ1-3, with 9 positions matching TRBD1. Trimming cost V 5 bases and J 3 bases; bases outside gene matches: 5. The CDR3 loop spans 15 amino acids. This CDR3 reads CASSQTGGYGNTIYF. The CDR3, as DNA: TGTGCCAGCAGTCAGACAGGGGGTTATGGAAACACCATATATTTT.

V usage is TRBV6-1 and J usage is TRBJ1-1, with D uncertain. The CDR3 length is 11 residues. V lost 6 bases and J 11 bases, leaving 13 bases between the germline ends. Germline CDR1 and CDR2: MNHNS and SASEGT. The CDR3 region is CASRTTKPAFF. CDR3 DNA: TGTGCCAGCAGAACGACCAAACCCGCTTTCTTT.

This clonotype was seen only a few times. The chain recombines TRBV28 with TRBJ2-1, with 8 bases that match TRBD1. The CDR3 has 14 residues. V trimming: 6 bases; J trimming: 1 base; junction bases outside the gene matches: 2. The germline CDR1 and CDR2 sequences are MDHEN and SYDVKM. The DNA of the CDR3 is TGTGCCAGCAGGGACAGGGCTTCCTACAATGAGCAGTTCTTC. This codes for CASRDRASYNEQFF.

This chain connects TRBV5-1 to TRBJ2-1; no firm D call. V lost 4 bases, J lost 4 bases, and 15 bases lay in between. Per the germline V gene, CDR1 is SGHRS and CDR2 is YFSETQ. The length of the CDR3 is 15 residues. CDR3 amino acids: CASSQVGEKYNEQFF. In DNA form, the CDR3 reads TGCGCCAGCAGCCAAGTCGGAGAAAAGTACAATGAGCAGTTCTTC.

About this clonotype itself: An end of the junction differs from the germline gene, which may be a read error. The chain joins TRBV7-3 to TRBJ2-6, with D possibly matching TRBD2 (5 bases). CDR3 length: 16 residues. In germline, CDR1 is SGHTA, CDR2 FQGTGA. CDR3 residues: CAGSLTPGSGANVLTF. CDR3 sequence (DNA): TGTGCCGGCAGCTTAACCCCGGGGTCTGGGGCCAACGTCCTGACTTTC.

In its sample, this clonotype was seen a few times. V and J are TRBV10-3 and TRBJ2-1, with 12 positions matching TRBD2. In germline, CDR1 is ENHRY, CDR2 SYGVKD. V trimming: 2 bases; J trimming: 7 bases; junction bases outside the gene matches: 0. The CDR3 sequence is 14 residues long. The CDR3 coding sequence is TGTGCCATCAGTGAGACTAGCGGGGGGAATGAGCAGTTCTTC. Translation: CAISETSGGNEQFF.

The rearrangement uses TRBV11-2 and TRBJ2-1; 14 bases are shared with TRBD2. Unmatched junction bases numbered 6, after V lost 4 bases and J lost 7 bases. Germline CDR1 and CDR2: SGHAT and FQNNGV. CDR3 length: 16 residues. The CDR3 loop reads CASSSPGTSGSNEQFF. The CDR3 region has the DNA TGTGCCAGCAGCTCACCCGGGACTAGCGGGAGTAATGAGCAGTTCTTC.

This clonotype has ten or more counts. The genes are TRBV5-1 and TRBJ1-1, with D tentatively TRBD1 (5 bases). The CDR3 covers 13 residues. V lost 7 bases, J lost 1 base, and 11 bases lay in between. Germline V gene lookup returns CDR1 SGHRS and CDR2 YFSETQ. In DNA form, the CDR3 reads TGCGCCAGCCGTACGGGGCCGAACACTGAAGCTTTCTTT. It encodes CASRTGPNTEAFF.

V is TRBV20-1 and J is TRBJ2-1, with 8 bases matching TRBD2. Germline assignment: CDR1 DFQATT and CDR2 SNEGSKA (reference sequence). Trimming removed 0 bases from V and 4 bases from J; junction bases left unmatched: 5. The CDR3 extends over 15 amino acids. In DNA form, the CDR3 reads TGCAGTGCTAGAGATCTCTTAGCGGGGTACAATGAGCAGTTCTTC. This codes for CSARDLLAGYNEQFF.

Many counts were recorded for this clonotype. The V call is TRBV11-2, the J call TRBJ2-1; TRBD2 aligns across 7 bases. CDR1 is SGHAT, CDR2 FQNNGV, per germline. This CDR3 is built from 18 residues. The junction had 9 bases not matched to a gene; V was cut back by 1 base and J by 0 bases. The CDR3 nucleotides read TGTGCCAGCAGCTTAGGACGGACGGGAGGCCGCTCCTACAATGAGCAGTTCTTC. Residues: CASSLGRTGGRSYNEQFF.

This clonotype was counted only a few times. The chain joins TRBV3-1 to TRBJ2-5; the D is unclear. Per germline, CDR1 LGHDT and CDR2 YNNKEL (reference sequence). The V end lost 7 bases, the J end lost 5 bases, and 8 bases lay between the germline ends. The CDR3 extends over 11 amino acids. The CDR3 protein is CASTSVETQYF. CDR3 bases: TGTGCCAGCACCTCCGTCGAGACCCAGTACTTC.

This clonotype has only a few counts. The rearrangement joins TRBV5-1 to TRBJ2-7; 8 bases are shared with TRBD2. V was pared by 4 bases and J by 0 bases, with 24 bases of the junction left unmatched. Looked up from germline, CDR1 is SGHRS and CDR2 is YFSETQ. This CDR3 has 21 residues. The CDR3 spells CASSPKGSSSGTPQYSYEQYF. The CDR3 coding sequence is TGCGCCAGCAGCCCAAAGGGGTCGAGTAGCGGGACACCCCAATACTCCTACGAGCAGTACTTC.

This clonotype has just a few counts. The CDR3 protein is CASSPQTGYKTEAFF. Written as DNA, the CDR3 is TGTGCCAGCAGCCCCCAGACAGGGTATAAGACTGAAGCTTTCTTT. The V call is TRBV12-3 or TRBV12-4, the J call TRBJ1-1, with TRBD1 matching 7 bases. V gave up 6 bases and J gave up 5 bases; unmatched junction bases: 12. The CDR3 has 15 amino acids.

This clonotype was detected many times. The genes are TRBV7-9 and TRBJ1-2; no clear D gene. The CDR3 length is 12 residues. Trimming stripped 1 base from V and 5 bases from J, with 5 bases between. Germline CDR1 and CDR2: SEHNR and FQNEAQ (reference sequence). CDR3 DNA: TGTGCCAGCAGCTTAGTCGCGTATGGCTACACCTTC. This codes for CASSLVAYGYTF.

This clonotype came up a few times. The chain recombines TRBV7-2 with TRBJ2-7; 8 nucleotides align to TRBD1. CDR1 SGHTA and CDR2 FQGNSA come from the germline V gene. The CDR3 spans 12 residues. The V gene end was trimmed by 4 bases and the J gene end by 6 bases; junction bases not matched to a gene: 2. The CDR3 region is CASSWTGFEQYF. CDR3 nucleotides: TGTGCCAGCAGCTGGACAGGGTTCGAGCAGTACTTC. Variable domain in full (rest from reference TRBV7-2 and TRBJ2-7): GAGVSQSPSNKVTEKGKDVELRCDPISGHTALYWYRQSLGQGLEFLIYFQGNSAPDKSGLPSDRFSAERTGGSVSTLTIQRTQQEDSAVYLCASSWTGFEQYFGPGTRLTVT.

This chain uses TRBV3-1 with TRBJ2-3; possibly TRBD1 for D (6 bases). Germline V CDR1 and CDR2: LGHDT, YNNKEL (reference sequence). The length of the CDR3 is 16 residues. The V and J ends lost 4 bases and 6 bases respectively, with 20 bases between them. The CDR3, as DNA: TGTGCCAGCAGCCCAACGAGGGGGAGTACCGTGGATACGCAGTATTTT. It translates to CASSPTRGSTVDTQYF.

V is TRBV6-2 or TRBV6-3 and J is TRBJ1-5, with D unresolved. Trimming cost V 5 bases and J 1 base, with 15 bases left between them. Germline V lookup: CDR1 MNHEY, CDR2 SVGEGT. The CDR3 consists of 16 residues. The CDR3 DNA sequence: TGTGCCAGCAGTCGACCTCTGGGCCGGAGCAATCAGCCCCAGCATTTT. It translates to CASSRPLGRSNQPQHF.